The 15 T cell receptor beta chains presented below share a single source sample, sequenced in a study of T-cell reconstitution after alpha-beta-depleted transplantation in children. Unique molecular identifiers were incorporated into the prepared TCRbeta library. TCRdb used MiXCR to reprocess the PCR reads, holding one entry per CDR3 protein. Of approximately 200,000 distinct CDR3 sequences listed, less than 15% are singletons. The starting material was PBMCs from the stem cell graft donor, obtained from the stem cell graft. The source of these receptors is a human donor who donated a stem cell graft to a child with acute lymphoblastic leukemia.

This clonotype was recorded at least ten times. This chain joins TRBV7-9 and TRBJ2-7; D unresolved. With 5 bases removed from V and 3 bases from J, the gap between germline ends came to 17 bases. Germline CDR1 SEHNR, CDR2 FQNEAQ (reference sequence). This CDR3 contains 15 residues. The CDR3 DNA reads TGTGCCAGCAGCCATGGCCAACAAGCCCACTACGAGCAGTACTTC. Protein product: CASSHGQQAHYEQYF.

This clonotype was counted many times. This rearrangement joins TRBV6-1 to TRBJ2-4, with D perhaps matching TRBD2 (5 bases). Per the germline V gene, CDR1 is MNHNS and CDR2 is SASEGT. This CDR3 comprises 15 residues. V dropped 2 bases and J dropped 3 bases, with 11 bases sitting between them. CDR3 DNA: TGTGCCAGCAGTGAACCGGACTTTGGCAAAAACATTCAGTACTTC. It codes for CASSEPDFGKNIQYF.

This clonotype was seen at least ten times. The chain links TRBV9 to TRBJ2-2; the match to TRBD1 covers 7 bases. Germline CDR1 is SGDLS and CDR2 is YYNGEE. V was pared by 4 bases and J by 4 bases, with 13 bases of the junction left unmatched. The length of the CDR3 is 17 residues. The CDR3 sequence is CASSPRRSGGITGELFF. CDR3 in DNA: TGTGCCAGCAGCCCCCGAAGGTCAGGGGGTATCACCGGGGAGCTGTTTTTT.

Ten or more counts support this clonotype. This sequence joins TRBV18 and TRBJ2-1; D possibly matches TRBD1 or TRBD2 (5 bases each). Per the germline V gene, CDR1 is KGHSH and CDR2 is LQKENI. Trimming left V 1 base short and J 2 bases short, with 15 bases between. The CDR3 runs 17 residues. The CDR3 here is CASSPLRIGATYNEQFF. CDR3 bases: TGTGCCAGCTCACCACTTCGAATCGGGGCCACCTACAATGAGCAGTTCTTC.

The rearrangement links TRBV7-9 to TRBJ2-1; TRBD2 matches at 10 bases. The CDR3 covers 16 residues. Germline V gene lookup returns CDR1 SEHNR and CDR2 FQNEAQ (reference sequence). Trimming cost V 6 bases and J 4 bases; bases outside gene matches: 9. The CDR3 here is CASRPLLAGVYNEQFF. CDR3 bases: TGTGCCAGCAGACCCCTCCTAGCGGGAGTTTACAATGAGCAGTTCTTC.

In its sample, this clonotype was seen many times. The gene calls are TRBV6-4 and TRBJ2-1; D may be TRBD1 (5 bases). The length of the CDR3 is 15 residues. Germline-derived CDR1 and CDR2 are MRHNA and SNTAGT. The V gene lost 7 bases and the J gene lost 0 bases, with 13 bases spanning the gap. Here the CDR3 reads CASINRSSSYNEQFF. CDR3 in DNA: TGTGCCAGCATAAACAGGTCGAGCTCCTACAATGAGCAGTTCTTC.

This clonotype showed up just a few times. This chain uses TRBV12-3 or TRBV12-4 with TRBJ2-6; 11 bases line up with TRBD1. This CDR3 contains 19 residues. J was trimmed by 0 bases and V by 4 bases; bases with no gene match: 8. CDR3 sequence (DNA): TGTGCCAGCAGTTGGGGAACCGGGACAGGGGGCTCTGGGGCCAACGTCCTGACTTTC. This encodes CASSWGTGTGGSGANVLTF.

This clonotype was found many times. The rearrangement uses TRBV29-1 and TRBJ2-3; D call uncertain. The V and J ends lost 3 bases and 5 bases respectively, with 15 bases between them. This CDR3 is built from 14 residues. Germline V gives CDR1 SQVTM, CDR2 ANQGSEA. This CDR3 reads CSVEALTSGDTQYF. The CDR3 nucleotides read TGCAGCGTTGAGGCCCTTACGTCCGGAGATACGCAGTATTTT.

The sample holds many counts of this clonotype. This chain joins TRBV20-1 and TRBJ1-5; no reliable D call. Germline V gives CDR1 DFQATT, CDR2 SNEGSKA (reference sequence). V dropped 6 bases and J dropped 0 bases, with 15 bases sitting between them. This CDR3 comprises 15 residues. CDR3 coding DNA: TGCAGTGCCAGGCAGGAGGTGAATAGCAATCAGCCCCAGCATTTT. Translated, it gives CSARQEVNSNQPQHF.

The sample holds many counts of this clonotype. CDR3 residues: CAIRDFSRGYTF. CDR3 sequence (DNA): TGTGCCATCAGGGACTTCAGCCGTGGCTACACCTTC. The chain couples TRBV10-3 to TRBJ1-2; unclear D gene. Per the germline V gene, CDR1 is ENHRY and CDR2 is SYGVKD. The CDR3 is 12 amino acids. Trimming left V 6 bases short and J 7 bases short, with 12 bases between.

Remarks on this clonotype: A clone one base away is much larger, so this may be a read error. The DNA for the CDR3 is TGTGCCAGCAGCGCAGCGACGGGCTATCAGCCCCAGCATTTT. It translates to CASSAATGYQPQHF. The chain links TRBV13 to TRBJ1-5; no reliable D call. The V gene lost 5 bases and the J gene lost 5 bases, with 13 bases spanning the gap. CDR1 is PRHDT and CDR2 is FYEKMQ in the germline V gene (reference sequence). This CDR3 has 14 amino acids.

This chain links TRBV5-1 with TRBJ2-7; 14 nucleotides agree with TRBD2. Germline V lookup: CDR1 SGHRS, CDR2 YFSETQ. The length of the CDR3 is 16 residues. Trimming at V came to 5 bases and at J to 7 bases, leaving 11 bases not matched to a gene. Written as DNA, the CDR3 is TGCGCCAGCAGTCCAGGACTAGCGGGAGGCCGGGGGGAGCAGTACTTC. This translates into CASSPGLAGGRGEQYF.

This clonotype appeared a few times. The chain employs TRBV18 and TRBJ1-1, with D possibly TRBD1 on 6 matching bases. Germline loops: CDR1 KGHSH, CDR2 LQKENI. The CDR3 runs to 17 residues. Trimming cost V 0 bases and J 1 base, with 15 bases left between them. Here the CDR3 reads CASSPPGRGIANTEAFF. DNA of the CDR3: TGTGCCAGCTCACCACCGGGGAGGGGGATAGCGAACACTGAAGCTTTCTTT.

This clonotype was seen ten or more times. The genes are TRBV6-5 and TRBJ2-2, with D unclear. The CDR3 runs 15 residues. V was shortened by 2 bases and J by 4 bases, with 11 bases between the two germline ends. Germline V gene data show CDR1 as MNHEY and CDR2 as SVGAGI. The CDR3 loop is CASSYVGRTTGELFF. The CDR3 coding sequence is TGTGCCAGCAGTTACGTTGGCAGGACCACCGGGGAGCTGTTTTTT.

This clonotype was recorded at least ten times. The chain employs TRBV6-5 and TRBJ1-5; weak D call: TRBD1 (6 bases). There are 16 residues in the CDR3. In germline, CDR1 is MNHEY, CDR2 SVGAGI. V lost 1 base and J lost 3, with 13 bases in between. The CDR3 loop reads CASSYFGRGVNQPQHF. In DNA, the CDR3 is TGTGCCAGCAGTTACTTTGGCAGGGGCGTCAATCAGCCCCAGCATTTT.